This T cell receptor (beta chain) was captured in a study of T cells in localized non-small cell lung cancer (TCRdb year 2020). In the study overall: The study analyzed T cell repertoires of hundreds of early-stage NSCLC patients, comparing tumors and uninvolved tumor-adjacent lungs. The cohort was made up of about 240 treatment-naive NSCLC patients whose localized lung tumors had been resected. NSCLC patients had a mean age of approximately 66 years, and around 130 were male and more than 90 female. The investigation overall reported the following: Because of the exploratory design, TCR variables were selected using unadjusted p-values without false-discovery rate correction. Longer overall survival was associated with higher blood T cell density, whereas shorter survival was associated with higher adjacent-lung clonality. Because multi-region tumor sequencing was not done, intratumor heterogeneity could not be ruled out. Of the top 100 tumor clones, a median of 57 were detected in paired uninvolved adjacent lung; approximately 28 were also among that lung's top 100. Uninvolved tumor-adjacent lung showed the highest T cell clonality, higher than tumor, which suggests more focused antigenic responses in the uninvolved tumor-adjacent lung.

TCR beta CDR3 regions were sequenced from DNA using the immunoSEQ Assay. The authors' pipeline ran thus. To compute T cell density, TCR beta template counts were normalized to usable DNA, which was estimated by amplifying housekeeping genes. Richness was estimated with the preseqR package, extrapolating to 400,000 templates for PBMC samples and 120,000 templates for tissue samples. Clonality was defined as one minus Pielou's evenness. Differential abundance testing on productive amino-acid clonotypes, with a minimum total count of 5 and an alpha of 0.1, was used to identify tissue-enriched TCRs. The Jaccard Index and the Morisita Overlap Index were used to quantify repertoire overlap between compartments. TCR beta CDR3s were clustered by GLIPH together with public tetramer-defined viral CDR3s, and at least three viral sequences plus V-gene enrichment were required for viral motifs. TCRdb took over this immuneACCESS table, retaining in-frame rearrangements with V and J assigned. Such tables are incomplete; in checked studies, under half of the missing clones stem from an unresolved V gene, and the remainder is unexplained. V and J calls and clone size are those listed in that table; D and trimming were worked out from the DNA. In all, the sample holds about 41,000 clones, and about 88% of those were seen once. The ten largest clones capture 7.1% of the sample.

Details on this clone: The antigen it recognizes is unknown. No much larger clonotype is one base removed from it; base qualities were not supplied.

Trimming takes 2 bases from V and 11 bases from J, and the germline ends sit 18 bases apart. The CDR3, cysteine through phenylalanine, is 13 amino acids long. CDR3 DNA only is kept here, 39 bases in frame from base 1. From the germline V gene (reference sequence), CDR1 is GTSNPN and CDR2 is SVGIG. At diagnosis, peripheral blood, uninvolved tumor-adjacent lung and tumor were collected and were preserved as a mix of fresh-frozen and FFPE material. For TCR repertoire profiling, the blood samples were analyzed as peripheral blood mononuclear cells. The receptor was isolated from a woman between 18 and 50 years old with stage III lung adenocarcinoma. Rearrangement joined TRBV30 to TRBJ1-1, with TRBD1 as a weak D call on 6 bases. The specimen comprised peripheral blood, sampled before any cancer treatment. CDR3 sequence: CAWSPDRVGGAFF. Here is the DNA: TGTGCCTGGAGTCCGGACAGAGTCGGGGGGGCTTTCTTT.